Below are 20 T cell receptor beta chains sequenced from a single sample in a study of T cell changes during pregnancy in multiple sclerosis. The repertoire was sequenced with immunoSEQ multiplex PCR; TCRdb's copy has only in-frame clones and lacks some. The sample has about 43,000 clones, roughly 93% seen once; the top ten hold over 1.1%. Sample: PBMCs (not recorded whether the cells were cultured). These TCRs come from a female donor with multiple sclerosis, enrolled in a pregnancy study.

In this sample, this clone turned up once. V is TRBV4-2 and J is TRBJ1-5, with 8 bases matching TRBD1. Germline CDR1 LGHNA, CDR2 YNFKEQ. The CDR3 loop spans 14 amino acids. V lost 3 bases and J lost 3; bases outside the gene matches: 1. CDR3 loop: CASSQDRVNQPQHF. In nucleotides, the CDR3 is TGTGCCAGCAGCCAGGACAGGGTCAATCAGCCCCAGCATTTT.

This chain links TRBV10-1 with TRBJ2-3, with D possibly being TRBD2 (6 bases). CDR3 length: 15 residues. V lost 2 bases, J lost 1 base, and 10 bases lay in between. From germline, CDR1 is WNHNN and CDR2 SYGVQD (reference sequence). CDR3 protein: CASSENLARTDTQYF. CDR3 coding DNA: TGCGCCAGCAGTGAGAACCTAGCGCGCACAGATACGCAGTATTTT.

This sequence joins TRBV18 and TRBJ2-7; TRBD2 matches at 7 bases. Germline assignment: CDR1 KGHSH and CDR2 LQKENI. V dropped 1 base and J dropped 6; count of bases not matched to a gene: 6. The CDR3 consists of 14 residues. The CDR3 reads CASSPRSGGGEQYF. CDR3 DNA: TGTGCCAGCTCACCACGGTCCGGCGGGGGCGAGCAGTACTTC.

The chain couples TRBV4-3 to TRBJ2-7; D call uncertain. V lost 1 base, J lost 1 base, and 8 bases lay in between. Looked up from germline, CDR1 is LGHNA and CDR2 is YSLEER. The CDR3 extends over 14 amino acids. The CDR3 DNA follows: TGCGCCAGCAGCCAAGCATACCATTCCTACGAGCAGTACTTC. Amino acids: CASSQAYHSYEQYF.

The chain is built from TRBV20-1 and TRBJ1-1; D is unresolved. The V gene lost 6 bases and the J gene lost 4 bases, with 9 bases spanning the gap. From germline, CDR1 is DFQATT and CDR2 SNEGSKA (reference sequence). The CDR3 is 11 residues long. CDR3 DNA: TGCAGTGCCTTACATGCCACTGAAGCTTTCTTT. This encodes CSALHATEAFF.

The gene calls are TRBV7-3 and TRBJ1-1; no definite D call. The CDR3 has 13 residues. Trimming pared 5 bases from V and 8 bases from J, leaving 15 bases between. Per the germline V gene, CDR1 is SGHTA and CDR2 is FQGTGA. The CDR3 protein is CASSVSSATEAFF. DNA of the CDR3: TGTGCCAGCAGCGTCAGCAGTGCCACCGAAGCTTTCTTT.

The CDR3 bases are TGTGCCAGTAGTATTCAAGGGGCTAACTATGGCTACACCTTC. Amino acids: CASSIQGANYGYTF. The chain uses TRBV19 and TRBJ1-2, with a tentative D call TRBD1 (5 bases). This CDR3 is built from 14 residues. Trimming left V 3 bases short and J 0 bases short, with 8 bases between. CDR1 and CDR2 (germline): LNHDA, SQIVND (reference sequence).

V and J are TRBV14 and TRBJ1-1, with TRBD1 identical over 7 bases. CDR1 is SGHDN, CDR2 FVKESK, per germline. This CDR3 comprises 14 residues. The ends lost 1 base at V and 4 bases at J; junction bases unmatched: 3. This chain's CDR3 is CASSQVEGATEAFF. In DNA form, the CDR3 reads TGTGCCAGCAGCCAAGTGGAGGGGGCCACTGAAGCTTTCTTT. The variable domain in full, with the rest retrieved from reference TRBV14 and TRBJ1-1, is EAGVTQFPSHSVIEKGQTVTLRCDPISGHDNLYWYRRVMGKEIKFLLHFVKESKQDESGMPNNRFLAERTGGTYSTLKVQPAELEDSGVYFCASSQVEGATEAFFGQGTRLTVV.

V gene TRBV2 combines with J gene TRBJ2-1; 7 bases are shared with TRBD1. J lost 0 bases, V lost 4 bases, and 9 bases had no gene match. The germline V gene has CDR1 SNHLY and CDR2 FYNNEI. The CDR3 runs 17 residues. The CDR3 sequence is CASSVRGQLSSYNEQFF. CDR3 coding DNA: TGTGCCAGCAGTGTTCGGGGACAGTTGAGCTCCTACAATGAGCAGTTCTTC.

This clone came up once. The chain couples TRBV28 to TRBJ1-1; a weak D match, TRBD1 (6 bases). V was pared by 3 bases and J by 3 bases, with 11 bases between. This CDR3 has 14 residues. Germline CDR1 is MDHEN and CDR2 is SYDVKM. CDR3 nucleotides: TGTGCCAGCAGTTTCGGGGGCCGGGACACTGAAGCTTTCTTT. Amino acid sequence: CASSFGGRDTEAFF.

This rearrangement joins TRBV9 to TRBJ2-1; D unclear. The length of the CDR3 is 17 residues. V dropped 2 bases and J dropped 9 bases, with 24 bases sitting between them. Germline lookup yields CDR1 SGDLS and CDR2 YYNGEE. The CDR3 DNA follows: TGTGCCAGCAGCGTCGGGTGGGTCGCCGCCCTCTCCGGTGAGCAGTTCTTC. Its protein product is CASSVGWVAALSGEQFF.

The rearrangement links TRBV7-9 to TRBJ1-1; D is unclear. Germline V gene data show CDR1 as SEHNR and CDR2 as FQNEAQ (reference sequence). Trimming left V 5 bases short and J 1 base short, with 11 bases between. CDR3 length equals 14 residues. The CDR3 reads CASSPGGWNTEAFF. CDR3 nucleotide sequence: TGTGCCAGCAGCCCGGGTGGTTGGAACACTGAAGCTTTCTTT.

The rearrangement joins TRBV27 to TRBJ2-1, with D hard to call. Trimming removed 5 bases at V and 14 bases at J, with 16 bases between. The length of the CDR3 is 12 residues. The germline V gene encodes CDR1 MNHEY and CDR2 SMNVEV (reference sequence). CDR3 in amino acids: CASSNLGRVEFF. The CDR3 DNA sequence: TGTGCCAGCAGTAACCTTGGTAGGGTTGAGTTCTTC.

The chain is built from TRBV5-6 and TRBJ1-2, with TRBD1 identical over 10 bases. V shed 5 bases, J shed 8 bases, and the junction held 12 bases outside the gene matches. This CDR3 comprises 15 residues. In germline, CDR1 is SGHDT, CDR2 YYEEEE. Written as DNA, the CDR3 is TGTGCCAGCAGACCGGACAGGGGGATTCGTTCCGGCTACACCTTC. Protein: CASRPDRGIRSGYTF.

The chain employs TRBV5-1 and TRBJ2-3, with D tentatively TRBD2 (5 bases). Germline CDR1 reads SGHRS; CDR2 reads YFSETQ. The length of the CDR3 is 16 residues. Trimming pared 4 bases from V and 3 bases from J, leaving 18 bases between. The CDR3 nucleotides are TGCGCCAGCAGCCCCGGCGGGCAGAGCGGTACAGATACGCAGTATTTT. Amino acid sequence: CASSPGGQSGTDTQYF.

The rearrangement uses TRBV19 and TRBJ2-1, with D possibly matching TRBD2 (5 bases). V was shortened by 1 base and J by 10 bases, with 5 bases between the two germline ends. Germline loops: CDR1 LNHDA, CDR2 SQIVND (reference sequence). The CDR3 length is 11 residues. The CDR3, as DNA: TGTGCCAGTAGTATAGGAGGGGAGCAGTTCTTC. Translation: CASSIGGEQFF.

In this sample, this clone turned up a few times. The V call is TRBV11-2, the J call TRBJ2-1; 10 bases fit TRBD2. Germline assignment: CDR1 SGHAT and CDR2 FQNNGV. The trim removed 4 bases at V and 7 bases at J, leaving 7 bases unmatched. This CDR3 comprises 15 residues. CDR3 in amino acids: CASSSLAGVGNEQFF. The CDR3 DNA is TGTGCCAGCAGCTCCCTAGCGGGAGTGGGGAATGAGCAGTTCTTC.

The chain carries TRBV6-5 and TRBJ1-1; tentatively, D is TRBD1 (5 bases). Per germline, CDR1 MNHEY and CDR2 SVGAGI. This CDR3 is 15 amino acids long. Trimming stripped 0 bases from V and 4 bases from J, with 12 bases between. CDR3 sequence (DNA): TGTGCCAGCAGTTACTCGAACCGGGACGCCACTGAAGCTTTCTTT. Translating gives CASSYSNRDATEAFF.

The rearrangement links TRBV6-1 to TRBJ1-2; D gene ambiguous. The CDR3 extends over 12 amino acids. From germline, CDR1 is MNHNS and CDR2 SASEGT. V was trimmed by 2 bases and J by 6 bases, leaving 7 bases between them. The CDR3 DNA reads TGTGCCAGCAGTGAATACGGAGATGGCTACACCTTC. It specifies CASSEYGDGYTF.

CDR3: CASSLKPDQPQHF. The CDR3 coding sequence is TGTGCCAGCAGCTTAAAACCAGATCAGCCCCAGCATTTT. The rearrangement joins TRBV7-2 to TRBJ1-5; D is undetermined. V lost 2 bases, J lost 5 bases, and 7 bases lay in between. Per the germline V gene, CDR1 is SGHTA and CDR2 is FQGNSA. This CDR3 spans 13 amino acids.